Each of the 26 T cell receptor beta chains below was sequenced from the same sample in a study of glioma-infiltrating T cells after dendritic cell vaccination. Produced via immunoSEQ multiplex PCR; TCRdb's table is partial and in-frame only. Of around 100,000 clones listed, 83% are singletons. Described time point: after dendritic cell vaccination, including at tumor progression/relapse. Sequences were derived from blood, sampled after dendritic cell vaccination. These receptors were obtained from a human donor with glioblastoma.

This clone was counted only a few times. The chain is built from TRBV18 and TRBJ2-7; no reliable D call. CDR1 and CDR2 from the germline V gene are KGHSH and LQKENI. V was shortened by 0 bases and J by 0 bases, with 21 bases between the two germline ends. The CDR3 length is 19 residues. The CDR3 sequence: CASSPPYQVGKPSSYEQYF. The CDR3 nucleotides are TGTGCCAGCTCACCACCGTACCAGGTGGGTAAGCCGAGCTCCTACGAGCAGTACTTC.

The chain combines TRBV5-1 with TRBJ1-6; the match to TRBD1 covers 8 bases. The CDR3 spans 17 residues. CDR1 is SGHRS and CDR2 is YFSETQ in the germline V gene. With 7 bases clipped from V and 0 bases from J, the junction kept 9 bases outside the gene matches. CDR3 DNA: TGCGCCAGCCGGACAGGGTATACGAGCTCCTATAATTCACCCCTCCACTTT. Translated: CASRTGYTSSYNSPLHF.

CDR3 amino acids: CASSAFPRETQYF. The CDR3 bases are TGTGCCAGCAGCGCCTTTCCGCGGGAGACCCAGTACTTC. The J gene is TRBJ2-5, the V gene TRBV13; D unresolved. Between the trimmed V and J ends, which lost 5 bases and 5 bases, there was a span of 12 bases. This CDR3 has 13 residues. The V gene's germline CDR1 is PRHDT and CDR2 FYEKMQ (reference sequence).

The V call is TRBV11-2, the J call TRBJ2-1; 7 bases are shared with TRBD1. This CDR3 region has 13 residues. V lost 4 bases and J lost 6; bases outside the gene matches: 3. The V gene's germline CDR1 is SGHAT and CDR2 FQNNGV. The chain's CDR3 is CASSWTGSNEQFF. The CDR3, as DNA: TGTGCCAGCAGCTGGACAGGCTCCAATGAGCAGTTCTTC.

V usage is TRBV9 and J usage is TRBJ2-7, with 8 bases lining up with TRBD1. The germline V gene has CDR1 SGDLS and CDR2 YYNGEE. CDR3 length: 14 amino acids. V dropped 4 bases and J dropped 4; count of bases not matched to a gene: 7. CDR3 sequence reads: CASSPRGQAYEQYF. Here the CDR3 DNA reads TGTGCCAGCAGCCCCCGGGGACAGGCGTACGAGCAGTACTTC.

This clone has just a few counts. This sequence joins TRBV7-9 and TRBJ1-1; TRBD1 agrees at 8 bases. CDR1 SEHNR and CDR2 FQNEAQ come from the germline V gene (reference sequence). The V and J ends lost 5 bases and 4 bases, in that order; junction bases with no gene match: 6. The CDR3 runs to 14 residues. The CDR3 nucleotides are TGTGCCAGCAGCAGCAGTACAGGGGGCACTGAAGCTTTCTTT. Amino acids: CASSSSTGGTEAFF.

Written as DNA, the CDR3 is TGCGCCAGCACCACCGACAGGGTCGAGTCCTACGAGCAGTACTTC. Protein sequence: CASTTDRVESYEQYF. The rearrangement joins TRBV5-1 to TRBJ2-7, with 7 nucleotides matching TRBD1. The CDR3 covers 15 residues. CDR1 and CDR2 from the germline V gene are SGHRS and YFSETQ. The J segment lost 1 base and the V segment lost 6 bases, leaving 10 bases of the junction unmatched. Looking up the rest from reference TRBV5-1 and TRBJ2-7 gives the full variable domain: KAGVTQTPRYLIKTRGQQVTLSCSPISGHRSVSWYQQTPGQGLQFLFEYFSETQRNKGNFPGRFSGRQFSNSRSEMNVSTLELGDSALYLCASTTDRVESYEQYFGPGTRLTVT.

The chain links TRBV5-1 to TRBJ1-4; D remains ambiguous. The CDR3 runs 16 residues. The V gene's germline CDR1 is SGHRS and CDR2 YFSETQ. The V and J ends lost 4 bases and 0 bases respectively, with 13 bases between them. The CDR3 loop is CASSTGRAATNEKLFF. The CDR3 DNA follows: TGCGCCAGCAGCACCGGGAGGGCGGCAACTAATGAAAAACTGTTTTTT.

This clone was observed a handful of times. The genes are TRBV2 and TRBJ2-2; 7 nucleotides align to TRBD1. With V trimmed by 5 bases and J by 6 bases, 9 bases remained unmatched. The CDR3 length is 15 residues. CDR1 is SNHLY and CDR2 is FYNNEI in the germline V gene. CDR3 residues: CASSTPDRRAGELFF. The CDR3 bases are TGTGCCAGCAGTACCCCGGACAGGCGGGCCGGGGAGCTGTTTTTT.

This sequence joins TRBV4-1 and TRBJ2-2, with 7 nucleotides matching TRBD2. V was clipped by 5 bases and J by 6 bases; unmatched bases: 6. CDR1 MGHRA and CDR2 YSYEKL come from the germline V gene. This CDR3 region has 14 residues. The CDR3 DNA reads as TGCGCCAGCAGCACCCGACTAGCCCCCGGGGAGCTGTTTTTT. Its protein product is CASSTRLAPGELFF.

This chain joins TRBV12-5 and TRBJ1-2; 7 positions match TRBD1. V lost 0 bases to trimming and J lost 6 bases; unmatched junction nucleotides: 4. CDR3 length: 14 residues. Germline CDR1 is LGHNT and CDR2 is FRNRAP. The CDR3 sequence: CASGLVARGNGYTF. CDR3 DNA sequence: TGTGCTAGTGGTTTGGTGGCCAGGGGGAATGGCTACACCTTC.

This chain joins TRBV6-6 and TRBJ2-1; 9 bases fit TRBD2. The J segment lost 8 bases and the V segment lost 6 bases, leaving 14 bases of the junction unmatched. Per germline, CDR1 MNHNY and CDR2 SVGAGI (reference sequence). This CDR3 is 16 amino acids long. DNA for the CDR3: TGTGCCAGCAGGAAACTAGCGGGCTCGGAGGGGGATGAGCAGTTCTTC. This codes for CASRKLAGSEGDEQFF.

The chain is built from TRBV25-1 and TRBJ1-3; D is ambiguous. Trimming removed 3 bases at V and 4 bases at J, with 10 bases between. CDR3 length: 14 residues. CDR1 is MGHDK, CDR2 SYGVNS, per germline. In DNA, the CDR3 is TGTGCCAGCAGTGAGCCTCCGGTAGGAAACACCATATATTTT. Amino acids: CASSEPPVGNTIYF. Filled out from reference TRBV25-1 and TRBJ1-3, the complete variable domain reads EADIYQTPRYLVIGTGKKITLECSQTMGHDKMYWYQQDPGMELHLIHYSYGVNSTEKGDLSSESTVSRIRTEHFPLTLESARPSHTSQYLCASSEPPVGNTIYFGEGSWLTVV.

The chain recombines TRBV7-9 with TRBJ1-2; 9 nucleotides match TRBD1. The germline CDR1 and CDR2 sequences are SEHNR and FQNEAQ (reference sequence). The CDR3 totals 15 residues. With V trimmed by 0 bases and J by 4 bases, 3 bases remained unmatched. The CDR3 nucleotides read TGTGCCAGCAGCTTAGCGGGGACAGGGTTCTATGGCTACACCTTC. It specifies CASSLAGTGFYGYTF.

This chain links TRBV30 with TRBJ1-4; a weak D match, TRBD1 (5 bases). The CDR3 loop spans 11 amino acids. V was cut by 4 bases and J by 15 bases, with 15 bases left in between. Per germline, CDR1 GTSNPN and CDR2 SVGIG (reference sequence). The CDR3 is CAWTRNRGMFF. In DNA form, the CDR3 reads TGTGCCTGGACGCGGAACCGGGGGATGTTTTTT.

The chain combines TRBV5-4 with TRBJ2-2; TRBD1 matches 8 bases. CDR1 is SGHNT, CDR2 YYREEE, per germline (reference sequence). This CDR3 contains 16 residues. The junction had 10 bases not matched to a gene; V was cut back by 3 bases and J by 6 bases. The DNA for the CDR3 is TGTGCCAGCAGCTGGAGGAGACAGGGGAGGCCCGGGGAGCTGTTTTTT. Protein sequence: CASSWRRQGRPGELFF.

The genes are TRBV5-4 and TRBJ2-7, with TRBD1 as a possible D gene (6 bases). The V end was cut by 0 bases, the J end by 3 bases, with 10 bases between. The CDR3 contains 14 residues. CDR1 and CDR2 (germline): SGHNT, YYREEE (reference sequence). The CDR3, as DNA: TGTGCCAGCAGCTTGGGGACAGAGGACTACGAGCAGTACTTC. Its protein product is CASSLGTEDYEQYF.

The chain couples TRBV4-2 to TRBJ2-1; weak D call: TRBD2 (7 bases). CDR3 size: 13 residues. Trimming removed 0 bases from V and 10 bases from J, with 10 bases in between. CDR1 and CDR2 from the germline V gene are LGHNA and YNFKEQ. This chain's CDR3 is CASSQERGLEQFF. CDR3 bases: TGTGCCAGCAGCCAAGAGCGGGGGCTAGAGCAGTTCTTC.

The V gene is TRBV27, the J gene TRBJ1-4; 7 bases align to TRBD1. Germline trimming cut 5 bases from V and 6 bases from J; bases unmatched to any gene: 6. Germline V gene sequence: CDR1 MNHEY, CDR2 SMNVEV (reference sequence). This CDR3 contains 14 residues. CDR3 protein: CASSRTGTDEKLFF. As DNA, the CDR3 is TGTGCCAGCAGTCGAACAGGGACAGATGAAAAACTGTTTTTT.

V is TRBV7-2 and J is TRBJ1-2; TRBD1 matches at 12 bases. V was clipped by 0 bases and J by 9 bases; unmatched bases: 5. This CDR3 has 15 amino acids. The germline CDR1 and CDR2 sequences are SGHTA and FQGNSA. The chain's CDR3 is CASSLAGDRGQRYTF. The CDR3 DNA reads as TGTGCCAGCAGCTTAGCTGGGGACAGGGGGCAACGCTACACCTTC.

The chain employs TRBV9 and TRBJ2-7; weak D call: TRBD2 (7 bases). This CDR3 spans 13 amino acids. Germline loops: CDR1 SGDLS, CDR2 YYNGEE. V lost 2 bases, J lost 6 bases, and 12 bases lay in between. CDR3 sequence reads: CASSVGGGSEQYF. CDR3 nucleotides: TGTGCCAGCAGCGTGGGAGGGGGGTCCGAGCAGTACTTC.

This clone was seen more than once but under ten times. V usage is TRBV7-9 and J usage is TRBJ2-7; D perhaps matches TRBD1 (6 bases). The CDR3 extends over 14 amino acids. Germline loops: CDR1 SEHNR, CDR2 FQNEAQ (reference sequence). V was clipped by 5 bases and J by 3 bases, with 14 bases between them. The CDR3 reads CASSTTGHNYEQYF. DNA for the CDR3: TGTGCCAGCAGCACGACGGGACACAACTACGAGCAGTACTTC. The complete variable domain, with remaining parts taken from reference TRBV7-9 and TRBJ2-7, reads DTGVSQNPRHKITKRGQNVTFRCDPISEHNRLYWYRQTLGQGPEFLTYFQNEAQLEKSRLLSDRFSAERPKGSFSTLEIQRTEQGDSAMYLCASSTTGHNYEQYFGPGTRLTVT.

V usage is TRBV2 and J usage is TRBJ2-3, with 7 nucleotides matching TRBD1. The length of the CDR3 is 14 residues. V lost 5 bases and J lost 5; bases outside the gene matches: 7. Germline V gene data show CDR1 as SNHLY and CDR2 as FYNNEI. The chain's CDR3 is CASSLRQGLDTQYF. The CDR3 DNA reads as TGTGCCAGCAGTTTACGACAGGGCTTAGATACGCAGTATTTT.

CDR3 coding DNA: TGTGCCAGCAGACAGAGTAATTCACCCCTCCACTTT. Amino acids: CASRQSNSPLHF. The chain couples TRBV28 to TRBJ1-6; D is unclear. Germline loops: CDR1 MDHEN, CDR2 SYDVKM. V lost 6 bases and J lost 6, with 6 bases in between. The CDR3 runs 12 residues.

The chain combines TRBV15 with TRBJ1-4, with unresolved D. CDR1 is LNHNV, CDR2 YYDKDF, per germline (reference sequence). The CDR3 has 17 residues. Trimming took 1 base from V and 6 from J, leaving 18 bases between them. The CDR3 loop reads CATSRGRQSPIDEKLFF. In nucleotides, the CDR3 is TGTGCCACCAGCAGAGGCAGGCAGTCTCCGATAGATGAAAAACTGTTTTTT.

The chain couples TRBV9 to TRBJ2-3, with 12 bases matching TRBD2. Germline loops: CDR1 SGDLS, CDR2 YYNGEE. The V gene end was trimmed by 4 bases and the J gene end by 3 bases; junction bases not matched to a gene: 6. The CDR3 has 16 residues. CDR3 loop: CASSLQTSGGTDTQYF. CDR3 coding DNA: TGTGCCAGCAGCCTTCAGACTAGCGGGGGAACAGATACGCAGTATTTT.